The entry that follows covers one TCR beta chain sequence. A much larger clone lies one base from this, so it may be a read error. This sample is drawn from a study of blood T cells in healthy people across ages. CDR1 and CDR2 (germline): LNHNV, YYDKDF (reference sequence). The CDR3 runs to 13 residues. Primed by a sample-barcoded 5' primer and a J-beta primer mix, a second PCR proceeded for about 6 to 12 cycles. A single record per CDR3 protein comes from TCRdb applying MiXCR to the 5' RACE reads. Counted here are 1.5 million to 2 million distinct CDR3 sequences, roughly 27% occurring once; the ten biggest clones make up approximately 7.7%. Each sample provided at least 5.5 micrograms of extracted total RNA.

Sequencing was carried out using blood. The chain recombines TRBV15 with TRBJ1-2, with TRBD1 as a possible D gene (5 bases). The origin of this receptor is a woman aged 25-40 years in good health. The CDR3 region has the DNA TGTGCCACCAGCAGACCGCAGGGATATGGCTACATCTTC. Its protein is CATSRPQGYGYIF.